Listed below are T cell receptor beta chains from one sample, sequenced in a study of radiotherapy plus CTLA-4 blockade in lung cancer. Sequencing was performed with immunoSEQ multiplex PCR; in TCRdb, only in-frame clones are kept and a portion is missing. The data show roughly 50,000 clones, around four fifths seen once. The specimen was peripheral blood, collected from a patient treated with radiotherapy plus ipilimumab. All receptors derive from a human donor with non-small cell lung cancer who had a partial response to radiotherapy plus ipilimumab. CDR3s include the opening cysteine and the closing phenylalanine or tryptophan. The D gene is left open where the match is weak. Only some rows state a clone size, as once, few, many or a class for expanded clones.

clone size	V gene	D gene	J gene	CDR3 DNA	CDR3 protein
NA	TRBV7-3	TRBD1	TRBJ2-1	TGTGCCAGCAGCTTAACCCCGGGACAGGGGTATCGGGAGCAGTTCTTC	CASSLTPGQGYREQFF
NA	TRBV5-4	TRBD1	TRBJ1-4	TGTGCCAGCAGCGGGGGGCTACAGGGGAAGACTAATGAAAAACTGTTTTTT	CASSGGLQGKTNEKLFF
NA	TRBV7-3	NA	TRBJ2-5	TGTGCCAGCAGCTTAACCCCGGGAGTAGAGACCCAGTACTTC	CASSLTPGVETQYF
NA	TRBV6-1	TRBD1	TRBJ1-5	TGTGCCAGCAGCGAACAGGGGACTCAGCCCCAGCATTTT	CASSEQGTQPQHF
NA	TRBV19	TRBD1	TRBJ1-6	TGTGCCAGTAGTCCTGGCCAACAGGGGAGGAATTCACCCCTCCACTTT	CASSPGQQGRNSPLHF
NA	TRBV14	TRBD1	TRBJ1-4	TGTGCCAGCAGTCCAGGGGGGATCGGTGAAAAACTGTTTTTT	CASSPGGIGEKLFF
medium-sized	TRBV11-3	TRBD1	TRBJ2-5	TGTGCCAGCAGCTTAAGGGACAGTGAAGAGACCCAGTACTTC	CASSLRDSEETQYF
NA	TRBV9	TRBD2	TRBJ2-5	TGTGCCAGCAGCGTAGGACTAGCGGGGGGGCTAAGAGAGACCCAGTACTTC	CASSVGLAGGLRETQYF
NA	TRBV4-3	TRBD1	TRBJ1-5	TGCGCCAGCAGCCATCTTTGGACAGGGGGGAATGATCAGCCCCAGCATTTT	CASSHLWTGGNDQPQHF
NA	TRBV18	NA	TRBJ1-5	TGTGCCAGCTCCGGGACACGGATGGGGTTTAGCAATCAGCCCCAGCATTTT	CASSGTRMGFSNQPQHF
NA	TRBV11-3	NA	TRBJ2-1	TGTGCCAGCAGTTCAACCCCCGCAGGGCCCGGCACCTACAATGAGCAGTTCTTC	CASSSTPAGPGTYNEQFF
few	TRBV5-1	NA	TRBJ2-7	TGCGCCAGCACCGTAGACAGGTTCTACGAGCAGTACTTC	CASTVDRFYEQYF
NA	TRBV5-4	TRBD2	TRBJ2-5	TGTGCCAGCAGGGATGGGACTAGCGGGGGGGTTTACGAGACCCAGTACTTC	CASRDGTSGGVYETQYF
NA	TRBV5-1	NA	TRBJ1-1	TGCGCCAGCAGCACACAGGGACGAAACACTGAAGCTTTCTTT	CASSTQGRNTEAFF
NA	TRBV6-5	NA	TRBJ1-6	TGTGCCAGCCGCTCGGGGGGAACCTATAATTCACCCCTCCACTTT	CASRSGGTYNSPLHF
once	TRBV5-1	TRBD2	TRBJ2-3	TGCGCCAGCAGCTCGGGACTAGCGGGGGGCCGTCCCGGCACAGATACGCAGTATTTT	CASSSGLAGGRPGTDTQYF
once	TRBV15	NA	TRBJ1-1	TGTGCCACCAGCAGAGATTTTTCGGCAGGGACTGAAGCTTTCTTT	CATSRDFSAGTEAFF
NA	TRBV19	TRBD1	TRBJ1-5	TGTGCCAGTAGTATAATGGGGACAGGGTTGGGGGTCAGCAATCAGCCCCAGCATTTT	CASSIMGTGLGVSNQPQHF
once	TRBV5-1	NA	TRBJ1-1	TGCGCCAGCAGCTTAGGCCCCAGCAGGGAGAACACTGAAGCTTTCTTT	CASSLGPSRENTEAFF
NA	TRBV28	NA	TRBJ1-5	TGTGCCAGCAGTTCCTACAGAAGTAACAATCAGCCCCAGCATTTT	CASSSYRSNNQPQHF
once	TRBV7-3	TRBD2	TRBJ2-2	TGTGCCAGCAGCTTAGTAGGGCGGGGGGGCCTGGCCGGGGAGCTGTTTTTT	CASSLVGRGGLAGELFF
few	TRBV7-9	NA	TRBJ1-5	TGTGCCAGCAGCTCCCAGGGCGGGGATCAGCCCCAGCATTTT	CASSSQGGDQPQHF
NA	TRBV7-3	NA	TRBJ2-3	TGTGCCAGCAGCTTAACGGGCACGGCCACAGATACGCAGTATTTT	CASSLTGTATDTQYF
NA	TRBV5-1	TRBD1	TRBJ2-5	TGCGCCAGCAGCTTTGACAGGGCGAGTGAAGAGACCCAGTACTTC	CASSFDRASEETQYF
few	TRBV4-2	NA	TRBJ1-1	TGTGCCAGCAGCCGCGAGCGGGGAAGTGTCACTGAAGCTTTCTTT	CASSRERGSVTEAFF
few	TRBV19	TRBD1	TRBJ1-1	TGTGCCAGCCATCGGACAGGGGCGGACACTGAAGCTTTCTTT	CASHRTGADTEAFF
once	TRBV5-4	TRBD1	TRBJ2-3	TGTGCCAGCAGCTTGGGGACAGGAAGAAGAGATACGCAGTATTTT	CASSLGTGRRDTQYF
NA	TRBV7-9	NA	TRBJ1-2	TGTGCCAGCAGCTTAGTGGGCAGGGACTATGGCTACACCTTC	CASSLVGRDYGYTF
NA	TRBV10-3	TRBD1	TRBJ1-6	TGTGCCATTAGGCCAGGGACAGAATATAATTCACCCCTCCACTTT	CAIRPGTEYNSPLHF
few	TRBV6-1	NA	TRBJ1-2	TGTGCCACAAAGACAGGCAACTATGGCTACACCTTC	CATKTGNYGYTF
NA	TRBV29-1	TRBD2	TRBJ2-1	TGCAGCGCCCCGGGGGGAAGGTCCTACAATGAGCAGTTCTTC	CSAPGGRSYNEQFF
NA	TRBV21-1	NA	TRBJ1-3	TGTGCCAGCAGCACGGAGATTGGAAACACCATATATTTT	CASSTEIGNTIYF
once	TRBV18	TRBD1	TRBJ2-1	TGTGCCAGCTCACCACTCCCCCGGACAGGGGCCTCCCCCGCCTACAATGAGCAGTTCTTC	CASSPLPRTGASPAYNEQFF
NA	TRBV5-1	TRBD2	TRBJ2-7	TGCGCCAGCAGCTTGAGGTCGGCGGGGGGCGTAACCTACGAGCAGTACTTC	CASSLRSAGGVTYEQYF
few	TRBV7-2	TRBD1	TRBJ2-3	TGTGCCAGCAGCACGACAGGGGGCTGGACAGATACGCAGTATTTT	CASSTTGGWTDTQYF
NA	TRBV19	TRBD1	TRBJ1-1	TGTGCCAGTAGTACATTTCCAGGGGGCACTGAAGCTTTCTTT	CASSTFPGGTEAFF